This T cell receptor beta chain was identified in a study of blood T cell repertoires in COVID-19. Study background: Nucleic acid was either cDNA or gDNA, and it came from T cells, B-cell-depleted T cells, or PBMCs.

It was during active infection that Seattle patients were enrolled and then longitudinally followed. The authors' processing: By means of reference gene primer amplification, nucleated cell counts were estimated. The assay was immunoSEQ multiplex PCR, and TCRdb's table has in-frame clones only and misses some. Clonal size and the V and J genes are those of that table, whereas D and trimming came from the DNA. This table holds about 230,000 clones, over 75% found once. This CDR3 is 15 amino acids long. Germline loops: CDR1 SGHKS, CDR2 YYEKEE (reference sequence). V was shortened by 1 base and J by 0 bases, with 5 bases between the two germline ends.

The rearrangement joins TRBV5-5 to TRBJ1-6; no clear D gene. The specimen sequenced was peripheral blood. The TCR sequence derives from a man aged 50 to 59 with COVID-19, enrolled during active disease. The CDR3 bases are TGTGCCAGCAGCTTGACCAGCTCCTATAATTCACCCCTCCACTTT. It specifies CASSLTSSYNSPLHF.